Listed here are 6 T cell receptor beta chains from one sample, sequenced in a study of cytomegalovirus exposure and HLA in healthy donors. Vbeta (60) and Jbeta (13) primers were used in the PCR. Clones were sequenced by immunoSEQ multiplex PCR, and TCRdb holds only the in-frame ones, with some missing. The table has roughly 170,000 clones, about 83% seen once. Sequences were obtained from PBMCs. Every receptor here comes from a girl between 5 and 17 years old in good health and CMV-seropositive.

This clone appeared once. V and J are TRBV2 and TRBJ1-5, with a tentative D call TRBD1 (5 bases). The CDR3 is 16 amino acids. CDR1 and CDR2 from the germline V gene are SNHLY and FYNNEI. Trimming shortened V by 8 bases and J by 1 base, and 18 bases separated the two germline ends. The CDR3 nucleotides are TGTGCCAGCGGAAGACAGCCCTACACGAGCAATCAGCCCCAGCATTTT. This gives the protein CASGRQPYTSNQPQHF.

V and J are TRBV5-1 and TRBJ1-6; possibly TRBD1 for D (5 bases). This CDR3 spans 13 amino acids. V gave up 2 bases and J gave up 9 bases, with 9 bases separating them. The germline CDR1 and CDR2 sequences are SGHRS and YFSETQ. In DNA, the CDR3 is TGCGCCAGCAGCTTTCCGGGACTTTCACCCCTCCACTTT. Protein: CASSFPGLSPLHF.

The CDR3: CASSFSFLTSNTEAFF. CDR3 nucleotide sequence: TGTGCCAGCAGCTTCTCTTTTTTGACATCGAACACTGAAGCTTTCTTT. The rearrangement uses TRBV11-3 and TRBJ1-1; D remains ambiguous. The CDR3 is 16 residues long. CDR1 and CDR2 (germline): SGHNT, YENEEA. The ends were cut back, 3 bases at V and 1 base at J, with 15 bases in the middle.

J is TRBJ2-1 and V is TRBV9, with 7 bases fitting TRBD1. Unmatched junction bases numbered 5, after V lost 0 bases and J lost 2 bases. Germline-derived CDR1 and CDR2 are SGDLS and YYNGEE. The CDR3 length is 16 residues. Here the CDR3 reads CASSVAGTATYNEQFF. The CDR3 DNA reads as TGTGCCAGCAGCGTAGCTGGGACAGCGACCTACAATGAGCAGTTCTTC.

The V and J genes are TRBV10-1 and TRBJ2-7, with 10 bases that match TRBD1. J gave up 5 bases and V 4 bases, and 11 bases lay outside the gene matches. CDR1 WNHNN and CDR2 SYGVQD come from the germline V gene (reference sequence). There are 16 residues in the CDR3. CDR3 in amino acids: CASSARDRGSFHEQYF. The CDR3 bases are TGCGCCAGCAGTGCCCGGGACAGGGGATCGTTCCACGAGCAGTACTTC.

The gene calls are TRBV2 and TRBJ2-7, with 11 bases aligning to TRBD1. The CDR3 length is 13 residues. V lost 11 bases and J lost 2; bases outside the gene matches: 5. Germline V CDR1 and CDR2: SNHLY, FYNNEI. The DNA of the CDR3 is TGTGCCGGGACAGGGGGAAGGACCTACGAGCAGTACTTC. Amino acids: CAGTGGRTYEQYF.